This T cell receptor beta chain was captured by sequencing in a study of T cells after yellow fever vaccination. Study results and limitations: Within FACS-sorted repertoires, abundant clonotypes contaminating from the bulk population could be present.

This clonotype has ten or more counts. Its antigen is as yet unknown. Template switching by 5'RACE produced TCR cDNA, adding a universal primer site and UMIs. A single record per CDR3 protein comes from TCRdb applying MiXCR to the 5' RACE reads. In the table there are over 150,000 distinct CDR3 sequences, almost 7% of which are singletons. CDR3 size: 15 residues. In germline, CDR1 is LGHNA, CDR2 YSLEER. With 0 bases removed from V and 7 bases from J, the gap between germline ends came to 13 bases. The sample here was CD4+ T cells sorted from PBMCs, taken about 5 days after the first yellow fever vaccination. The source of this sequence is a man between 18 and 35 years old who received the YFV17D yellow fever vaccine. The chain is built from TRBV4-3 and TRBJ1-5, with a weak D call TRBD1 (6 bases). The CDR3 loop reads CASSQDSQGNQPQHF. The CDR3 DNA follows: TGCGCCAGCAGCCAAGATAGTCAGGGGAACCAGCCCCAGCATTTT.